The 7 T cell receptor beta chains presented below share a single source sample, sequenced in a study of T cell responses to AZD1222 COVID-19 vaccine. Method: immunoSEQ multiplex PCR; TCRdb's copy keeps in-frame clones and lacks some. This table has over 150,000 clones, 85% to 90% appearing once. The sequencing here drew on peripheral blood, taken on day 0 of AZD1222 vaccination. The receptors originated from an adult in good health.

The CDR3 bases are TGTGCCATCAGTGAGGGGACCTTCCCCCTGTTTGTCGAGCAGTACTTC. Its protein is CAISEGTFPLFVEQYF. The J gene is TRBJ2-7, the V gene TRBV10-3; D tentatively reads TRBD1 or TRBD2 (5 bases each). The CDR3 consists of 16 residues. In germline, CDR1 is ENHRY, CDR2 SYGVKD. Trimming left V 2 bases short and J 6 bases short, with 20 bases between.

This chain joins TRBV28 and TRBJ2-1, with 10 bases lining up with TRBD2. The CDR3 spans 19 residues. Germline trimming cut 5 bases from V and 7 bases from J; bases unmatched to any gene: 20. CDR1 MDHEN and CDR2 SYDVKM come from the germline V gene. The CDR3 spells CASSPPPGQAGGPRNEQFF. CDR3 sequence (DNA): TGTGCCAGCAGTCCCCCCCCGGGACAAGCGGGAGGGCCTAGGAATGAGCAGTTCTTC.

The chain joins TRBV5-1 to TRBJ2-4; 11 bases map to TRBD2. CDR1 and CDR2 from the germline V gene are SGHRS and YFSETQ. V lost 3 bases, J lost 8 bases, and 13 bases stayed unmatched. The CDR3 spans 17 residues. As DNA, the CDR3 is TGCGCCAGCAGCTCTCCGCTAGCGGGAGGAATGGGGTACATTCAGTACTTC. Amino acids: CASSSPLAGGMGYIQYF.

V is TRBV6-6 and J is TRBJ2-7, with D maybe TRBD1 (6 bases). V shed 5 bases and J shed 1 base, with 9 bases lying between them. The CDR3 runs to 13 residues. Germline values: CDR1 MNHNY, CDR2 SVGAGI (reference sequence). CDR3 DNA: TGTGCCAGCAGTGAGGACAGTTCCTACGAGCAGTACTTC. This translates into CASSEDSSYEQYF.

The table lists this clone with a count of one. The chain couples TRBV7-8 to TRBJ2-7; 11 positions agree with TRBD2. CDR1 is SGHVS and CDR2 is FQNEAQ in the germline V gene. The V and J ends lost 5 bases and 1 base, in that order; junction bases with no gene match: 13. CDR3 size: 18 residues. CDR3 protein: CASSHSGRALESSYEQYF. CDR3 in DNA: TGTGCCAGCAGCCATAGCGGGAGGGCTTTAGAATCTTCCTACGAGCAGTACTTC. The complete variable domain, with remaining parts taken from reference TRBV7-8 and TRBJ2-7, reads GAGVSQSPRYKVAKRGQDVALRCDPISGHVSLFWYQQALGQGPEFLTYFQNEAQLDKSGLPSDRFFAERPEGSVSTLKIQRTQQEDSAVYLCASSHSGRALESSYEQYFGPGTRLTVT.

The rearrangement uses TRBV7-9 and TRBJ2-1; D is unresolved. Germline V lookup: CDR1 SEHNR, CDR2 FQNEAQ (reference sequence). The length of the CDR3 is 13 residues. V was trimmed by 3 bases and J by 3 bases, leaving 6 bases between them. CDR3 protein: CASSLAVYNEQFF. The CDR3 DNA is TGTGCCAGCAGCTTGGCGGTCTACAATGAGCAGTTCTTC.

The chain uses TRBV7-8 and TRBJ2-1; 9 bases match TRBD2. The CDR3 loop spans 15 amino acids. Germline-derived CDR1 and CDR2 are SGHVS and FQNEAQ. The J segment lost 9 bases and the V segment lost 1 base, leaving 7 bases of the junction unmatched. The CDR3 sequence: CASSLGFAGGGEQFF. Here the CDR3 DNA reads TGTGCCAGCAGCTTAGGTTTTGCGGGAGGGGGTGAGCAGTTCTTC.